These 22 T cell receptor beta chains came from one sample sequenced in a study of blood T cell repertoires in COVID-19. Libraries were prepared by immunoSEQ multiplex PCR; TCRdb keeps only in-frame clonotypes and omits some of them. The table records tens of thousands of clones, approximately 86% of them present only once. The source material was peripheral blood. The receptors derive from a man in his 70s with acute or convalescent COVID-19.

The CDR3 loop is CASSLGRIYGYTF. In DNA form, the CDR3 reads TGTGCCAGCAGCTTAGGGAGGATCTATGGCTACACCTTC. V gene TRBV7-8 combines with J gene TRBJ1-2, with D uncertain. V lost 1 base to trimming and J lost 4 bases, with 7 bases between them. Germline CDR1 SGHVS, CDR2 FQNEAQ. The CDR3 has 13 residues.

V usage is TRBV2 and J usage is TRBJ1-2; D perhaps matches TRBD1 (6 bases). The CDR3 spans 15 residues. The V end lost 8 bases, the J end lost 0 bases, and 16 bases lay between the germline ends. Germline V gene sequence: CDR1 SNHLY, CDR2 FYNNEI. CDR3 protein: CASGSGTNANYGYTF. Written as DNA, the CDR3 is TGTGCCAGCGGATCGGGGACAAATGCTAACTATGGCTACACCTTC.

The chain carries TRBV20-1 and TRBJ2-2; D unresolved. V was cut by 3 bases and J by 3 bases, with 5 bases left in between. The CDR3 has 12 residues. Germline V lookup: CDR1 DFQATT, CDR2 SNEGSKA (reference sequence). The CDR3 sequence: CSASSYTGELFF. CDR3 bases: TGCAGTGCTAGTTCTTACACCGGGGAGCTGTTTTTT.

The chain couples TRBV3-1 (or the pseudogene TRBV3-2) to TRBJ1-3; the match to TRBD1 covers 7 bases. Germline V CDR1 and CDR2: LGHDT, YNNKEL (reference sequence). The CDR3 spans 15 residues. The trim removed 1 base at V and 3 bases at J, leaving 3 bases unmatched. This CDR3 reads CASSQGDSRGNTIYF. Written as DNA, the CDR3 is TGTGCCAGCAGCCAAGGGGACAGCCGTGGAAACACCATATATTTT.

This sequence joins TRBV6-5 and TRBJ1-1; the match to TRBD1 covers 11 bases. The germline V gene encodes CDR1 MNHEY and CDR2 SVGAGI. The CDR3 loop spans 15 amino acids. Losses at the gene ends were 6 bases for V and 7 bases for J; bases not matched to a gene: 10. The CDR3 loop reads CASSRGTGGIIEAFF. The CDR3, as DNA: TGTGCCAGCAGCCGGGGGACAGGGGGTATCATTGAAGCTTTCTTT.

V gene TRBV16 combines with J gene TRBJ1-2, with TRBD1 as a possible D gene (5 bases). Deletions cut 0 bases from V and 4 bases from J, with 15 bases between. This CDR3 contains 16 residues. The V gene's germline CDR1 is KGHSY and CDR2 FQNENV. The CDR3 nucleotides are TGTGCCAGCAGCCAATCCCGGGGAGGGGAAGTCTATGGCTACACCTTC. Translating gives CASSQSRGGEVYGYTF.

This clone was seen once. CDR3 DNA sequence: TGCGCCAGCAGCCCCTCGACAGGGAGGAACGAGCAGTACTTC. This gives the protein CASSPSTGRNEQYF. The chain links TRBV5-1 to TRBJ2-7; D is possibly TRBD1 (7 bases). V lost 4 bases and J lost 5, with 16 bases in between. The CDR3 is 14 residues long. The germline V gene encodes CDR1 SGHRS and CDR2 YFSETQ.

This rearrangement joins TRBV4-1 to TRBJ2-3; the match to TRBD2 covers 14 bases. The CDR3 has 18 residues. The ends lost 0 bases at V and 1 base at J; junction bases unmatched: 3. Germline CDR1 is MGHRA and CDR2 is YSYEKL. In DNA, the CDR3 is TGCGCCAGCAGCCAAGAGCGGGGACTAGCGGGGGGCACAGATACGCAGTATTTT. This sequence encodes CASSQERGLAGGTDTQYF.

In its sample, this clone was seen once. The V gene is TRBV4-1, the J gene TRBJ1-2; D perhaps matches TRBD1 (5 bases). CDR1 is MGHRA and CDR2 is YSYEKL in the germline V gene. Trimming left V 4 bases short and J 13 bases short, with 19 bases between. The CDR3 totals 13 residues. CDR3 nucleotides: TGCGCCAGCAGCCCAAAGGGGATTTGGGACTTCACCTTC. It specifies CASSPKGIWDFTF.

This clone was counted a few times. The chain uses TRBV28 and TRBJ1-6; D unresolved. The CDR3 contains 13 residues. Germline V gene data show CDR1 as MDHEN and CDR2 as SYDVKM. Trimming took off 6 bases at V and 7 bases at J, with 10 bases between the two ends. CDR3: CASRRDPNSPLHF. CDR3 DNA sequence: TGTGCCAGCAGGAGGGATCCCAATTCACCCCTCCACTTT.

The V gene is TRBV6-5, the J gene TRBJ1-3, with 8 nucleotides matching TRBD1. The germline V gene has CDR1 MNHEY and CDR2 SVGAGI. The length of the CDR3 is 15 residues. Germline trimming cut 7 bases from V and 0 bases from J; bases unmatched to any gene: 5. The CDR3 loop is CASTNRGSSGNTIYF. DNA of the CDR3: TGTGCCAGCACAAACAGGGGGAGCTCTGGAAACACCATATATTTT.

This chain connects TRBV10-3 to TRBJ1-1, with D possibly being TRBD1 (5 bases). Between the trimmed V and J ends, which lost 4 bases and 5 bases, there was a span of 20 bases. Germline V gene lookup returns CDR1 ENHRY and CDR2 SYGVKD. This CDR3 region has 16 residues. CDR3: CAISGRQGLGRTEAFF. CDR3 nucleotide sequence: TGTGCCATCAGTGGCCGGCAGGGCTTGGGGCGGACTGAAGCTTTCTTT.

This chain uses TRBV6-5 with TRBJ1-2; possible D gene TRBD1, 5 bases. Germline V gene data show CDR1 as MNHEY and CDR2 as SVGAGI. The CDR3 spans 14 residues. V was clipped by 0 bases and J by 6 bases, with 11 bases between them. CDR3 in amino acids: CASSYSQGMNGYTF. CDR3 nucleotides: TGTGCCAGCAGTTACTCCCAGGGAATGAATGGCTACACCTTC.

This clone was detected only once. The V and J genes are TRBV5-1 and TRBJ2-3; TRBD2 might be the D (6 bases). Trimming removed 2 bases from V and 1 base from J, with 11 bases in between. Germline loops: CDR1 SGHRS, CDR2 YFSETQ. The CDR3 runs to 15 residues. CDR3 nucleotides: TGCGCCAGCAGCTTCTCAGCTAGCGGCACAGATACGCAGTATTTT. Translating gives CASSFSASGTDTQYF.

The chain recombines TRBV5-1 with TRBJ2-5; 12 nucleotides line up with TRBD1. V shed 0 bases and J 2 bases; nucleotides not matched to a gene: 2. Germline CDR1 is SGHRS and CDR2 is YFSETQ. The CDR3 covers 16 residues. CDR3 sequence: CASSLGGQGAQETQYF. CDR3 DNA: TGCGCCAGCAGCTTGGGGGGACAGGGGGCGCAAGAGACCCAGTACTTC.

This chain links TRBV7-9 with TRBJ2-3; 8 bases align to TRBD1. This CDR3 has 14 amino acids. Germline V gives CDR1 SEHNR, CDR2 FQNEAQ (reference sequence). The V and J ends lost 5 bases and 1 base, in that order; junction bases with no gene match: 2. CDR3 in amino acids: CASSPTGGTDTQYF. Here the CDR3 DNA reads TGTGCCAGCAGCCCGACAGGGGGCACAGATACGCAGTATTTT. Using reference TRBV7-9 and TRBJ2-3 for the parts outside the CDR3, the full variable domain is DTGVSQNPRHKITKRGQNVTFRCDPISEHNRLYWYRQTLGQGPEFLTYFQNEAQLEKSRLLSDRFSAERPKGSFSTLEIQRTEQGDSAMYLCASSPTGGTDTQYFGPGTRLTVL.

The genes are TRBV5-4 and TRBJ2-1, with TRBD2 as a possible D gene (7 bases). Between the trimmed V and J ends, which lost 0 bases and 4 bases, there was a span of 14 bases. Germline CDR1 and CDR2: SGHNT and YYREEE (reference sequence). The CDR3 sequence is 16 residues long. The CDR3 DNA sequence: TGTGCCAGCAGCTTGGCCGGGGGGCTAGCGTACAATGAGCAGTTCTTC. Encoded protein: CASSLAGGLAYNEQFF.

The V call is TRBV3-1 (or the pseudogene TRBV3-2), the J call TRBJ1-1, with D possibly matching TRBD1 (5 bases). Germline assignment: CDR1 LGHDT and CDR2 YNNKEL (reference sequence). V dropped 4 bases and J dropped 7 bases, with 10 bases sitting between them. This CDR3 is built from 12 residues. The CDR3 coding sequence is TGTGCCAGCAGCCGACAGACCGGTGAAGCTTTCTTT. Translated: CASSRQTGEAFF.

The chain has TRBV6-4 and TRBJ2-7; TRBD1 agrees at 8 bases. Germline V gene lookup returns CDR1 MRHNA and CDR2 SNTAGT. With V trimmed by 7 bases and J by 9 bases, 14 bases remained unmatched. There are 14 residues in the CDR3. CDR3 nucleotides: TGTGCCAGCAATAGAACAGGGGGGACTGTGAGGCAGTACTTC. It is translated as CASNRTGGTVRQYF.

CDR3 in DNA: TGTGCCAGCAGCTCACAGGGAGGGGACTATGGCTACACCTTC. Residues: CASSSQGGDYGYTF. The chain combines TRBV5-6 with TRBJ1-2; TRBD1 is a possible D gene (6 bases). The germline CDR1 and CDR2 sequences are SGHDT and YYEEEE. This CDR3 region has 14 residues. V lost 3 bases and J lost 3, with 12 bases in between.

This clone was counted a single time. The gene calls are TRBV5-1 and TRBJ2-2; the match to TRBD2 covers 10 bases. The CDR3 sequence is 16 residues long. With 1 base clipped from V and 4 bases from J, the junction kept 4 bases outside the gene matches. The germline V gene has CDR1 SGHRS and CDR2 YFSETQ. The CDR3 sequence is CASSLILAGFTGELFF. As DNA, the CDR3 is TGCGCCAGCAGCTTGATACTAGCGGGGTTCACCGGGGAGCTGTTTTTT.

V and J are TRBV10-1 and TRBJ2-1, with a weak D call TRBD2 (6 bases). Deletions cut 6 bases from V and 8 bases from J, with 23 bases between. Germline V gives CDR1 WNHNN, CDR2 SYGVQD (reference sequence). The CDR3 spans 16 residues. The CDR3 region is CASSEAAGTRRDEQFF. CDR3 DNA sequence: TGCGCCAGCAGCGAGGCGGCGGGGACGAGGCGGGATGAGCAGTTCTTC.